This T cell receptor beta chain was sequenced during a study of shared clonotypes between healthy human individuals. Study-level information: Ranging from 18 to 49 in age, donors were a couple of women and a few men.

This clone was counted between two and nine times. Clones were sequenced by immunoSEQ multiplex PCR, and TCRdb holds only the in-frame ones, with some missing. The sample has about 120,000 clones; around 65% are singletons. Trimming removed 7 bases from V and 9 bases from J; junction bases left unmatched: 7. Germline lookup yields CDR1 LNHDA and CDR2 SQIVND (reference sequence). The CDR3 extends over 15 amino acids. The sequenced material came from memory CD8+ T cells sorted from blood. As for subset: CD45RO+ cells pooled with CCR7-negative TemRA cells. The chain combines TRBV19 with TRBJ2-1, with 15 positions matching TRBD2. The receptor was isolated from a woman between 25 and 40 years old in good health. CDR3 sequence reads: CASTPGLAGGGEQFF. The CDR3 region has the DNA TGTGCCAGTACCCCGGGACTAGCGGGAGGAGGTGAGCAGTTCTTC.